This entry lists 11 T cell receptor beta chains sequenced from one sample in a study of T cell responses to AZD1222 COVID-19 vaccine (dated by TCRdb to about 2021). The library relied on the immunoSEQ multiplex PCR assay. TCRdb's version of the immuneACCESS table is confined to in-frame rearrangements and falls short of the full clone set. An unresolved V gene accounts for under half of the shortfall where checked; the remainder is of unknown origin. The sample profile shows roughly 140,000 clones; around 83% of them were found once. The ten largest clones capture about 4% of the sample. According to the study, the label for this sample's time point signals: baseline before first vaccination. The sample's treatment or condition label, decoded: meningococcal conjugate vaccine given as trial control. The sequences come from peripheral blood, collected on day 0 of MenACWY control vaccination. These receptors originate from an adult in good health.

This clone came up a few times. The genes are TRBV7-2 and TRBJ2-7; 13 bases are shared with TRBD2. This CDR3 is built from 17 residues. The J segment lost 5 bases and the V segment lost 5 bases, leaving 12 bases of the junction unmatched. The V gene's germline CDR1 is SGHTA and CDR2 FQGNSA. The CDR3 sequence is CASSNTKTSGGYHEQYF. Written as DNA, the CDR3 is TGTGCCAGCAGCAATACTAAGACTAGCGGGGGGTACCACGAGCAGTACTTC.

The chain uses TRBV3-1 (or the pseudogene TRBV3-2) and TRBJ2-2; D remains unclear. This CDR3 comprises 13 residues. The germline gives CDR1 LGHDT, CDR2 YNNKEL (reference sequence). V was trimmed by 1 base and J by 6 bases, leaving 6 bases between them. CDR3 DNA sequence: TGTGCCAGCAGCCAAGTTGTGTCCGGGGAGCTGTTTTTT. Its protein product is CASSQVVSGELFF.

The CDR3 nucleotides are TGTGCCAGCAGCCCTAACAGGTGGAGTTCCTATAATTCACCCCTCCACTTT. Translating gives CASSPNRWSSYNSPLHF. The chain recombines TRBV14 with TRBJ1-6; a possible D gene is TRBD1 (5 bases). Germline values: CDR1 SGHDN, CDR2 FVKESK. The CDR3 contains 17 residues. Trimming left V 4 bases short and J 1 base short, with 14 bases between.

The chain combines TRBV12-3 or TRBV12-4 with TRBJ2-2, with a possible D match to TRBD1 (5 bases). V lost 7 bases, J lost 5 bases, and 11 bases lay in between. The CDR3 contains 13 residues. CDR3 protein: CASKKTGTGELFF. The CDR3 DNA reads TGTGCCAGCAAGAAAACAGGAACCGGGGAGCTGTTTTTT.

The chain employs TRBV30 and TRBJ2-7, with D perhaps TRBD2 (6 bases). This CDR3 contains 13 residues. V was trimmed by 0 bases and J by 5 bases, leaving 11 bases between them. Germline V lookup: CDR1 GTSNPN, CDR2 SVGIG (reference sequence). In nucleotides, the CDR3 is TGTGCCTGGAGTGTAAATCTAGCGAACGAGCAGTACGTC. Its protein product is CAWSVNLANEQYV.

Here the CDR3 DNA reads TGCGCCAGCAGCCGCAGATTCGTTTTTGGGGGGGCCGACAATGAGCAGTTCTTC. Encoded protein: CASSRRFVFGGADNEQFF. The genes are TRBV4-1 and TRBJ2-1; D perhaps matches TRBD2 (7 bases). V was trimmed by 4 bases and J by 5 bases, leaving 24 bases between them. There are 18 residues in the CDR3. Germline V gene sequence: CDR1 MGHRA, CDR2 YSYEKL.

The rearrangement joins TRBV5-1 to TRBJ1-6; TRBD1 is a possible D gene (5 bases). Trimming removed 4 bases at V and 7 bases at J, with 9 bases between. In germline, CDR1 is SGHRS, CDR2 YFSETQ. The CDR3 loop spans 13 amino acids. CDR3 region: CASSPTDNSPLHF. In DNA, the CDR3 is TGCGCCAGCAGCCCGACAGACAATTCACCCCTCCACTTT.

The gene calls are TRBV10-2 and TRBJ2-1; D is undetermined. The V end was cut by 2 bases, the J end by 8 bases, with 10 bases between. The CDR3 has 13 amino acids. The germline V gene has CDR1 WSHSY and CDR2 SAAADI. The CDR3 DNA reads as TGCGCCAGCAGTGAGGCCGGATGGGATGAGCAGTTCTTC. This codes for CASSEAGWDEQFF.

The chain carries TRBV5-4 and TRBJ2-1; TRBD2 matches 9 bases. Germline V gene sequence: CDR1 SGHNT, CDR2 YYREEE (reference sequence). The CDR3 runs to 16 residues. Trimming cost V 2 bases and J 7 bases; bases outside gene matches: 10. The CDR3 nucleotides read TGTGCCAGCAGCTTCGGTAGCGGGGGCGGGGTGAATGAGCAGTTCTTC. This codes for CASSFGSGGGVNEQFF. Full variable domain (remainder filled in from reference TRBV5-4 and TRBJ2-1): ETGVTQSPTHLIKTRGQQVTLRCSSQSGHNTVSWYQQALGQGPQFIFQYYREEENGRGNFPPRFSGLQFPNYSSELNVNALELDDSALYLCASSFGSGGGVNEQFFGPGTRLTVL.

The chain couples TRBV28 to TRBJ1-5; D is uncertain. Germline-derived CDR1 and CDR2 are MDHEN and SYDVKM. This CDR3 comprises 12 residues. Trimming shortened V by 6 bases and J by 5 bases, and 8 bases separated the two germline ends. For the CDR3, the DNA is TGTGCCAGCAGCTTACCGGATCAGCCCCAGCATTTT. It translates to CASSLPDQPQHF. The full variable domain, completed using reference TRBV28 and TRBJ1-5, is DVKVTQSSRYLVKRTGEKVFLECVQDMDHENMFWYRQDPGLGLRLIYFSYDVKMKEKGDIPEGYSVSREKKERFSLILESASTNQTSMYLCASSLPDQPQHFGDGTRLSIL.

Only one count was recorded for this clone. This chain connects TRBV5-4 to TRBJ2-7; 8 nucleotides match TRBD1. Germline-derived CDR1 and CDR2 are SGHNT and YYREEE (reference sequence). This CDR3 comprises 16 residues. Trimming removed 6 bases from V and 2 bases from J; junction bases left unmatched: 13. Written as DNA, the CDR3 is TGTGCCAGCAACTCCCGTGGACAGGGAGACCCCTACGAGCAGTACTTC. It specifies CASNSRGQGDPYEQYF.